The T cell receptor (beta chain) under discussion was sequenced for a study of cytomegalovirus exposure and HLA in healthy donors. Overall study findings and caveats: The study designated 164 TCR beta chains cytomegalovirus-associated. Testing in vitro showed a few CMV-associated chains specific for CMV antigens. Rarity marked most TCR sequences, yet some public TCRs occurred in many donors.

The donors formed part of the approximately 130-subject validation cohort, distinct from the roughly 700-subject first cohort. For this clone: Its antigen is still unknown.

The CDR3 spans 14 residues. The junction had 7 bases not matched to a gene; V was cut back by 5 bases and J by 8 bases. Germline V lookup: CDR1 SEHNR, CDR2 FQNEAQ (reference sequence). Libraries were prepared by immunoSEQ multiplex PCR; TCRdb keeps only in-frame clonotypes and omits some of them. The sample lists some 130,000 clones, about 88% occurring once. The TCR sequence derives from a woman under 30 in good health and CMV-seronegative. This sequence joins TRBV7-9 and TRBJ2-1; 9 bases match TRBD2. What was sequenced was PBMCs. The DNA for the CDR3 is TGTGCCAGCAGCCCGCAGGGGACTAGCTATGAGCAGTTCTTC. This gives the protein CASSPQGTSYEQFF.